This T cell receptor beta chain was identified during a study of T cells after yellow fever vaccination. The CDR3 is 17 amino acids. V gave up 8 bases and J gave up 5 bases; unmatched junction bases: 19. Germline CDR1 reads MDHEN; CDR2 reads SYDVKM. A single record per CDR3 protein comes from TCRdb applying MiXCR to the 5' RACE reads. The repertoire has under 80,000 distinct CDR3 sequences, roughly 7.4% of them found once; the top ten carry 36%. Study-wide results and caveats: Weaker overall was a secondary response that nonetheless peaked faster, on day 5 versus 15. Repertoires sorted by FACS could include abundant clonotypes that are contaminants from the bulk population. Reappearing after the booster were most of the clones from primary vaccination (around 96% CD4, about 87% CD8). Across the CD4 and CD8 compartments, a small share of clonotypes was present in both.

Concerning this clonotype: Its antigen is unknown.

The sequence was obtained from a man younger than 40 who received the YFV17D yellow fever vaccine. Here the sequenced sample was CD8+ T cells sorted from PBMCs, taken 15 days after the yellow fever booster vaccination. The V call is TRBV28, the J call TRBJ2-3, with TRBD2 matching over 7 bases. Here the CDR3 reads CASDGADGGRAEDTQYF. CDR3 DNA sequence: TGTGCCAGCGATGGGGCCGATGGGGGGAGGGCCGAAGATACGCAGTATTTT.